This T cell receptor beta chain was captured in a study of OX40 agonist ivuxolimab in advanced cancers. Study observations and caveats: Among some nonresponders, normalized T-cell clonal expansion was also low. Clonal expansion among partial responders at 0.1-3.0 mg/kg ranked near the lowest.

The repertoire was sequenced with immunoSEQ multiplex PCR; TCRdb's copy has only in-frame clones and lacks some. This sample has 80,000 or so clones; approximately 94% occur once, and the top ten carry 14%. Autoimmune disease history or systemic immunosuppression was exclusionary. In the case of this clone: Its antigen is currently unknown. The sample contains more than one DNA sequence encoding this CDR3.

This sequence was found in an adult with an advanced solid tumor such as melanoma, head and neck, liver or kidney cancer. Source: CD4+ or CD8+ T cells sorted from blood, taken in a trial of the OX40 agonist ivuxolimab.

The CDR3 spells CASSLGGNTEAFF. The CDR3 coding sequence is TGTGCCAGCAGCTTAGGTGGGAACACTGAAGCTTTCTTT. The chain has TRBV5-6 and TRBJ1-1; D remains unclear. V gave up 2 bases and J gave up 1 base, with 6 bases separating them. CDR1 is SGHDT, CDR2 YYEEEE, per germline. The CDR3 sequence is 13 residues long.